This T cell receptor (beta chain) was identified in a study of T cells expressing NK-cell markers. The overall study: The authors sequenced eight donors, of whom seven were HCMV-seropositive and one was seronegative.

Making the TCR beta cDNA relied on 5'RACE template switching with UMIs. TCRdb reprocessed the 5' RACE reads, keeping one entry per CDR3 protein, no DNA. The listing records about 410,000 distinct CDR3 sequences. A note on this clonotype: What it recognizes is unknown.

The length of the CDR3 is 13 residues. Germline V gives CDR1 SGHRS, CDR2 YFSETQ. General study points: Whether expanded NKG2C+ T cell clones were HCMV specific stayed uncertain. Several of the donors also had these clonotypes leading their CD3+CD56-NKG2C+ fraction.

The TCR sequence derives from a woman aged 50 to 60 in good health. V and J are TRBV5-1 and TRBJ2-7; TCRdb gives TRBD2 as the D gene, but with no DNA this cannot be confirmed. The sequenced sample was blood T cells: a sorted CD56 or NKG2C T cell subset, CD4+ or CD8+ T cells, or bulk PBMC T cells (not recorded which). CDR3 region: CASSLGERGEQYF.